The 7 T cell receptor beta chains below all came from one sample that was sequenced in a study of shared clonotypes between healthy human individuals. Clones were sequenced by immunoSEQ multiplex PCR, and TCRdb holds only the in-frame ones, with some missing. The repertoire consists of about 2.4 million clones, with approximately 94% occurring once and the leading ten covering about 0.34%. Material for sequencing was naive CD4+ T cells from PBMCs. The subset was: CD45RA+ positively selected. The origin of the receptors is a man aged 18 to 29 in good health. Some clones in this sample may be carry-over from other donors' samples.

The V call is TRBV4-3, the J call TRBJ1-3; D gene unclear. V was clipped by 6 bases and J by 0 bases, with 12 bases between them. Germline CDR1 reads LGHNA; CDR2 reads YSLEER. The CDR3 loop spans 15 amino acids. CDR3 sequence: CASSPRPHSGNTIYF. CDR3 coding DNA: TGCGCCAGCAGTCCCCGTCCCCACTCTGGAAACACCATATATTTT.

On this clone: Other DNA sequences within the sample encode an identical CDR3. The rearrangement uses TRBV6-5 and TRBJ1-5; 8 nucleotides line up with TRBD1. Looked up from germline, CDR1 is MNHEY and CDR2 is SVGAGI. This CDR3 is built from 15 residues. The J segment lost 0 bases and the V segment lost 5 bases, leaving 3 bases of the junction unmatched. This CDR3 is CASSPGGYSNQPQHF. As DNA, the CDR3 is TGTGCCAGCAGTCCAGGGGGCTATAGCAATCAGCCCCAGCATTTT.

With respect to this clone: Different DNA sequences within this sample yield the same CDR3. The chain recombines TRBV28 with TRBJ1-3; D may be TRBD1 (5 bases). The CDR3 is made up of 14 amino acids. Germline V gives CDR1 MDHEN, CDR2 SYDVKM. V dropped 2 bases and J dropped 2 bases, with 7 bases sitting between them. This CDR3 is CASSLGGAGNTIYF. In nucleotides, the CDR3 is TGTGCCAGCAGTTTAGGGGGGGCTGGAAACACCATATATTTT.

This chain uses TRBV25-1 with TRBJ2-7, with TRBD2 matching 10 bases. The J segment lost 7 bases and the V segment lost 5 bases, leaving 14 bases of the junction unmatched. Germline CDR1 and CDR2: MGHDK and SYGVNS. This CDR3 is 16 amino acids long. The CDR3 here is CASSTSGDSLAGEQYF. The CDR3 DNA follows: TGTGCCAGCAGTACTAGCGGGGACTCCTTGGCGGGGGAGCAGTACTTC.

This chain joins TRBV30 and TRBJ1-1; 9 bases align to TRBD1. Trimming took 2 bases from V and 4 from J; bases not matched to a gene: 5. The germline V gene encodes CDR1 GTSNPN and CDR2 SVGIG (reference sequence). The CDR3 is 14 residues long. The CDR3, as DNA: TGTGCCTGGAGTATGACAGGGGGGGGCACTGAAGCTTTCTTT. This gives the protein CAWSMTGGGTEAFF.

V usage is TRBV6-5 and J usage is TRBJ2-7, with D perhaps matching TRBD2 (6 bases). V gave up 6 bases and J gave up 6 bases, with 18 bases separating them. CDR3 length equals 14 residues. CDR1 and CDR2 (germline): MNHEY, SVGAGI. CDR3 loop: CASRTRTSEREQYF. The CDR3, as DNA: TGTGCCAGCAGGACTAGAACATCCGAGCGCGAGCAGTACTTC.

The V gene is TRBV7-3, the J gene TRBJ1-1, with D uncertain. The CDR3 spans 14 residues. The germline CDR1 and CDR2 sequences are SGHTA and FQGTGA. Trimming stripped 5 bases from V and 3 bases from J, with 13 bases between. Here the CDR3 reads CASSRIGSDTEAFF. CDR3 coding DNA: TGTGCCAGCAGCCGAATCGGGTCGGACACTGAAGCTTTCTTT. Full variable domain (remainder filled in from reference TRBV7-3 and TRBJ1-1): GAGVSQTPSNKVTEKGKYVELRCDPISGHTALYWYRQSLGQGPEFLIYFQGTGAADDSGLPNDRFFAVRPEGSVSTLKIQRTERGDSAVYLCASSRIGSDTEAFFGQGTRLTVV.